The 26 T cell receptor beta chains presented below share a single source sample, sequenced in a study of PD-1 blockade in classical Hodgkin lymphoma. Each patient's relapse followed autologous stem cell transplantation, and brentuximab vedotin exposure varied. Here immunoSEQ multiplex PCR was the method, and the copy in TCRdb shows in-frame clones only, minus some. The repertoire holds under 100,000 clones, with 75% to 90% as singletons. The sequencing used peripheral blood mononuclear cells (PBMCs), collected at baseline. Every receptor here comes from a human donor with classical Hodgkin lymphoma.

The chain joins TRBV4-3 to TRBJ1-1, with 9 positions matching TRBD1. From germline, CDR1 is LGHNA and CDR2 YSLEER. The CDR3 length is 18 residues. Trimming cost V 0 bases and J 1 base; bases outside gene matches: 9. CDR3 protein: CASSQDRPGTGWNTEAFF. DNA of the CDR3: TGCGCCAGCAGCCAAGACCGTCCCGGGACAGGGTGGAACACTGAAGCTTTCTTT.

The rearrangement links TRBV18 to TRBJ2-2, with TRBD2 matching over 13 bases. Trimming took 2 bases from V and 0 from J; bases not matched to a gene: 6. The germline gives CDR1 KGHSH, CDR2 LQKENI. The CDR3 has 19 residues. The CDR3 region has the DNA TGTGCCAGCTCACCAGTGGGACTAGCGGGGCCCGCGAACACCGGGGAGCTGTTTTTT. It specifies CASSPVGLAGPANTGELFF.

V gene TRBV2 combines with J gene TRBJ1-1; possible D gene TRBD1, 6 bases. Germline lookup yields CDR1 SNHLY and CDR2 FYNNEI. The ends were cut back, 4 bases at V and 11 bases at J, with 20 bases in the middle. The length of the CDR3 is 14 residues. CDR3 region: CASSVGRGVLLAFF. The CDR3 nucleotides are TGTGCCAGCAGTGTGGGCAGGGGCGTCCTTCTGGCTTTCTTT.

The chain links TRBV9 to TRBJ2-1; 9 bases fit TRBD2. Germline CDR1 and CDR2: SGDLS and YYNGEE. CDR3 length equals 15 residues. J lost 9 bases, V lost 0 bases, and 7 bases had no gene match. The CDR3 bases are TGTGCCAGCAGCGTAGTAATAGCGGGAGTTGCTGAGCAGTTCTTC. It yields the protein CASSVVIAGVAEQFF.

The chain employs TRBV6-1 and TRBJ2-3, with D unresolved. The CDR3 runs to 11 residues. Germline V gives CDR1 MNHNS, CDR2 SASEGT. V was shortened by 2 bases and J by 7 bases, with 4 bases between the two germline ends. CDR3 protein: CASSERYTQYF. CDR3 DNA sequence: TGTGCCAGCAGTGAACGATATACGCAGTATTTT.

This clone was seen only a few times. The DNA for the CDR3 is TGTGCCAGCAGCTTACGGCTAGCGGGAGTCGGGGAGCTGTTTTTT. Protein sequence: CASSLRLAGVGELFF. This chain joins TRBV7-3 and TRBJ2-2; 10 bases map to TRBD2. The CDR3 is 15 amino acids. J lost 7 bases, V lost 2 bases, and 4 bases had no gene match. In germline, CDR1 is SGHTA, CDR2 FQGTGA.

The chain couples TRBV9 to TRBJ2-1; 8 bases fit TRBD2. Germline V gives CDR1 SGDLS, CDR2 YYNGEE. This CDR3 region has 15 residues. Trimming at V came to 3 bases and at J to 0 bases, leaving 2 bases not matched to a gene. CDR3 protein: CASSESGSSYNEQFF. The DNA for the CDR3 is TGTGCCAGCAGCGAGAGCGGGAGCTCCTACAATGAGCAGTTCTTC. Full variable domain (rest looked up from reference TRBV9 and TRBJ2-1): DSGVTQTPKHLITATGQRVTLRCSPRSGDLSVYWYQQSLDQGLQFLIQYYNGEERAKGNILERFSAQQFPDLHSELNLSSLELGDSALYFCASSESGSSYNEQFFGPGTRLTVL.

The chain is built from TRBV7-2 and TRBJ2-5; 12 bases align to TRBD2. CDR3 length equals 17 residues. With 3 bases clipped from V and 5 bases from J, the junction kept 10 bases outside the gene matches. The V gene's germline CDR1 is SGHTA and CDR2 FQGNSA. Written as DNA, the CDR3 is TGTGCCAGCAGCTTGAGACTAGCGGGAGTGTGGGGGGAGACCCAGTACTTC. This translates into CASSLRLAGVWGETQYF.

V gene TRBV11-2 combines with J gene TRBJ2-7; unclear D gene. Trimming removed 1 base at V and 8 bases at J, with 6 bases between. This CDR3 has 11 amino acids. Germline V gene data show CDR1 as SGHAT and CDR2 as FQNNGV. This CDR3 is CASSLVGQQYF. The DNA for the CDR3 is TGTGCCAGCAGCTTAGTGGGTCAGCAGTACTTC.

The rearrangement uses TRBV5-1 and TRBJ1-2; 7 bases are a match to TRBD1. This CDR3 is built from 17 residues. J was trimmed by 0 bases and V by 4 bases; bases with no gene match: 12. Looked up from germline, CDR1 is SGHRS and CDR2 is YFSETQ. In DNA form, the CDR3 reads TGCGCCAGCAGCCCACCGACAGGGTCAACAGCTAACTATGGCTACACCTTC. Encoded protein: CASSPPTGSTANYGYTF.

The genes are TRBV6-1 and TRBJ1-1; 8 bases line up with TRBD1. Germline CDR1 reads MNHNS; CDR2 reads SASEGT. J gave up 4 bases and V 6 bases, and 7 bases lay outside the gene matches. The CDR3 is 14 amino acids. For the CDR3, the DNA is TGTGCCAGCAGCGCGGGACAGGTCGGCACTGAAGCTTTCTTT. It specifies CASSAGQVGTEAFF.

The chain recombines TRBV2 with TRBJ1-5; 9 bases are a match to TRBD1. This CDR3 contains 14 residues. The V and J ends lost 6 bases and 6 bases, in that order; junction bases with no gene match: 6. Germline V gives CDR1 SNHLY, CDR2 FYNNEI. The CDR3, as DNA: TGTGCCAGCAGATTGGACAGGGGTGGTCAGCCCCAGCATTTT. This encodes CASRLDRGGQPQHF.

V and J are TRBV7-8 and TRBJ2-3; TRBD2 matches 9 bases. V dropped 6 bases and J dropped 1; count of bases not matched to a gene: 11. This CDR3 region has 17 residues. Germline CDR1 and CDR2: SGHVS and FQNEAQ. The CDR3 DNA follows: TGTGCCAGCAGACATACGCGACTAGCGGAACGCACAGATACGCAGTATTTT. Amino acids: CASRHTRLAERTDTQYF.

The chain links TRBV7-3 to TRBJ2-1; the match to TRBD2 covers 9 bases. J was trimmed by 7 bases and V by 0 bases; bases with no gene match: 4. The CDR3 loop spans 15 amino acids. The germline gives CDR1 SGHTA, CDR2 FQGTGA. Here the CDR3 reads CASSLTSGGLNEQFF. DNA for the CDR3: TGTGCCAGCAGCTTAACTAGCGGGGGCCTAAATGAGCAGTTCTTC.

The chain couples TRBV27 to TRBJ2-3, with 12 bases identical to TRBD2. With V trimmed by 5 bases and J by 4 bases, 10 bases remained unmatched. Germline-derived CDR1 and CDR2 are MNHEY and SMNVEV (reference sequence). This CDR3 is 17 amino acids long. The CDR3 DNA sequence: TGTGCCAGCAGTCTACTTGGACTAGCGGGAAGGGCAGATACGCAGTATTTT. It translates to CASSLLGLAGRADTQYF.

The CDR3: CASSIVGQPLGYTF. In nucleotides, the CDR3 is TGTGCCAGTAGTATAGTCGGACAGCCCCTGGGCTACACCTTC. The gene calls are TRBV19 and TRBJ1-2; the D gene is possibly TRBD1 (6 bases). The V and J ends lost 1 base and 8 bases respectively, with 14 bases between them. Germline V gene sequence: CDR1 LNHDA, CDR2 SQIVND (reference sequence). The CDR3 consists of 14 residues.

CDR3 sequence reads: CASSSTGGGIYGYTF. The CDR3 DNA follows: TGTGCCAGCAGTTCTACAGGGGGAGGGATCTATGGCTACACCTTC. V gene TRBV6-5 combines with J gene TRBJ1-2; TRBD1 agrees at 8 bases. CDR3 size: 15 residues. J gave up 4 bases and V 4 bases, and 8 bases lay outside the gene matches. CDR1 MNHEY and CDR2 SVGAGI come from the germline V gene.

In regard to this clone: The junction differs from germline at one of its ends, possibly a read error. The chain joins TRBV5-1 to TRBJ2-7, with TRBD2 identical over 10 bases. This CDR3 is built from 14 residues. The germline gives CDR1 SGHRS, CDR2 YFSETQ. The CDR3 DNA reads TGCGCCGGCAGTACTAGCGGGATGGGCTACGAGCAGTACTTC. Translating gives CAGSTSGMGYEQYF.

This chain links TRBV5-1 with TRBJ1-1; D is unclear. V gave up 0 bases and J gave up 1 base, with 10 bases separating them. The CDR3 has 15 residues. Germline loops: CDR1 SGHRS, CDR2 YFSETQ. The CDR3 sequence: CASSLAGARNTEAFF. The CDR3 nucleotides read TGCGCCAGCAGCTTGGCCGGAGCTCGGAACACTGAAGCTTTCTTT.

V usage is TRBV7-2 and J usage is TRBJ1-2; D gene unclear. This CDR3 is built from 18 residues. CDR1 is SGHTA and CDR2 is FQGNSA in the germline V gene. The V end lost 2 bases, the J end lost 0 bases, and 19 bases lay between the germline ends. CDR3 in DNA: TGTGCCAGCAGCTTAATACGGCCTTCGCGGACTACTAACTATGGCTACACCTTC. It codes for CASSLIRPSRTTNYGYTF.

The chain is built from TRBV5-6 and TRBJ2-2, with 8 bases aligning to TRBD2. Germline assignment: CDR1 SGHDT and CDR2 YYEEEE. The trim removed 0 bases at V and 6 bases at J, leaving 4 bases unmatched. The CDR3 covers 15 residues. Written as DNA, the CDR3 is TGTGCCAGCAGCTTGGCGGGAGGGCAGGCCGGGGAGCTGTTTTTT. Amino acids: CASSLAGGQAGELFF.

The chain carries TRBV5-1 and TRBJ1-4; D is unclear. The CDR3 totals 14 residues. Trimming pared 4 bases from V and 5 bases from J, leaving 12 bases between. Germline CDR1 SGHRS, CDR2 YFSETQ. CDR3 protein: CASSEGLPNEKLFF. Here the CDR3 DNA reads TGCGCCAGCAGCGAGGGATTACCAAATGAAAAACTGTTTTTT.

The chain couples TRBV7-9 to TRBJ1-1; D not resolved. Germline V gives CDR1 SEHNR, CDR2 FQNEAQ (reference sequence). V was pared by 3 bases and J by 0 bases, with 8 bases between. The CDR3 has 14 residues. CDR3 sequence: CASSLGSVNTEAFF. The CDR3 DNA sequence: TGTGCCAGCAGCTTGGGGAGCGTGAACACTGAAGCTTTCTTT.

The chain links TRBV6-6 to TRBJ2-7; D is possibly TRBD1 or TRBD2 (7 bases each). CDR1 and CDR2 from the germline V gene are MNHNY and SVGAGI (reference sequence). This CDR3 region has 15 residues. The V and J ends lost 7 bases and 0 bases respectively, with 16 bases between them. In DNA, the CDR3 is TGTGCCAGCACCGAGGGGGCTAGCGGCTCCTACGAGCAGTACTTC. It encodes CASTEGASGSYEQYF.

J is TRBJ1-3 and V is TRBV19; D gene uncertain. Germline-derived CDR1 and CDR2 are LNHDA and SQIVND (reference sequence). With 3 bases removed from V and 0 bases from J, the gap between germline ends came to 9 bases. This CDR3 comprises 15 residues. CDR3 in amino acids: CASSIYSNSGNTIYF. The CDR3 region has the DNA TGTGCCAGTAGTATTTACAGCAACTCTGGAAACACCATATATTTT.

The chain recombines TRBV28 with TRBJ1-4; no reliable D call. The CDR3 spans 17 residues. The ends were cut back, 3 bases at V and 0 bases at J, with 14 bases in the middle. Germline V gene sequence: CDR1 MDHEN, CDR2 SYDVKM. The CDR3: CASSFRGLKSTNEKLFF. The CDR3 region has the DNA TGTGCCAGCAGTTTCCGGGGTCTTAAGTCAACTAATGAAAAACTGTTTTTT.